This T cell receptor (beta chain) appears in the sequencing data of a study of long-term antiretroviral therapy in people with HIV. On the study more broadly: In the earliest collections, sampling predates the 2015 immediate-ART recommendation by about a decade.

Ahead of DNA extraction, samples held roughly 0.85-11 million cryopreserved PBMC each. The CDR3 is 12 residues long. Germline CDR1 SGDLS, CDR2 YYNGEE. Trimming stripped 0 bases from V and 7 bases from J, with 4 bases between. Turning to this clone: Its antigen is unidentified.

Researchers ran immunoSEQ v3.0 at survey level. Using immunoSEQ multiplex PCR, the repertoire was profiled, and TCRdb retains in-frame clones only, with some absent. The top ten clones hold approximately 9.1% of a sample with about 24,000 clones, 65% to 80% of them seen once. General study results and limits: Information on adherence, resistance and therapy changes was unavailable. Clones that had undergone expansion before ART dominated the repertoire at all time points.

The origin of this receptor is a middle-aged woman with HIV. Sequences were derived from unsorted PBMCs, sampled 1.2 years after starting antiretroviral therapy. The chain carries TRBV9 and TRBJ2-2; D gene unclear. The CDR3 DNA follows: TGTGCCAGCAGCGTAGCGGGCGGGGAGCTGTTTTTT. Residues: CASSVAGGELFF.